The sequence of this T cell receptor (beta chain) was determined in a study of identical twins. Trimming took 4 bases from V and 1 from J, leaving 17 bases between them. CDR1 is SGHRS, CDR2 YFSETQ, per germline. The CDR3 runs 16 residues. No donor was unhealthy or non-Caucasian. A universal primer site was incorporated via template switching, and the cDNA contained unique molecular identifiers. TCRdb re-derived calls from the 5' RACE reads in MiXCR, one entry per CDR3 protein. The table includes 400,000 to 550,000 distinct CDR3 sequences, less than 25% detected once. These data also featured in a second study, about T cells expressing NK-cell markers. That paper adds: Sequencing covered eight donors, seven HCMV-seropositive and one seronegative.

This chain joins TRBV5-1 and TRBJ1-1; a weak D match, TRBD1 (5 bases). The sequencing input was CD4+ T cells sorted from blood. The TCR originated in a woman under 30 in good health. The CDR3 bases are TGCGCCAGCAGCCCGGGACCTATGACGCCGAACACTGAAGCTTTCTTT. Its protein product is CASSPGPMTPNTEAFF.